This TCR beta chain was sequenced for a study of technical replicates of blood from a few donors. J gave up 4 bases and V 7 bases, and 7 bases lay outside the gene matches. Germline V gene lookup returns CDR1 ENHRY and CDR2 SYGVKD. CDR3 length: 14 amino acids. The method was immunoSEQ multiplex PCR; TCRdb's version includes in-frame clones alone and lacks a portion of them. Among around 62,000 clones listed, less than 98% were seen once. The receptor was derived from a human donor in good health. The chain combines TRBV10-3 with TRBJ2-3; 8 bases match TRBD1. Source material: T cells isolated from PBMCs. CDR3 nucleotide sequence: TGTGCCATCAATTCCGGGACAGGCCCAGATACGCAGTATTTT. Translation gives CAINSGTGPDTQYF.